A selection of T cell receptor beta chains follows, all from one sample in a study of regulatory T cells in long-lasting Graves disease. TCRdb re-called the multiplex PCR reads through MiXCR, storing one row per CDR3 protein. This sample has 400,000 to 550,000 distinct CDR3 sequences, with roughly 17% found just once. This sample also appeared in a second study, on T cells in Graves' hyperthyroidism and ophthalmopathy.

The sample in question was peripheral blood mononuclear cells (PBMCs), obtained at new diagnosis, from a patient treated with antithyroid drugs. All receptors come from a young woman with Graves disease. The CDR3 runs from the conserved cysteine through the conserved F or W. Each record gives: CDR3 protein, CDR3 DNA, clone size, V gene, J gene, D gene. D genes are given only for firm matches. Clone size is not always given. Where it is, it says once, few, many or a class for expanded clones.

CDR3aa: CASSLVRLPLYEQFF; CDR3nt: TGTGCCAGCAGCTTAGTGAGGCTTCCCTTATATGAGCAGTTCTTC; abundance: few; v_gene: TRBV7-9; j_gene: TRBJ2-1; d_gene: -
CDR3aa: CASSSREGNVYEQYF; CDR3nt: TGTGCCAGCAGCTCCCGGGAGGGAAATGTCTACGAGCAGTACTTC; abundance: many; v_gene: TRBV12-3/TRBV12-4; j_gene: TRBJ2-7; d_gene: TRBD2
CDR3aa: CASNEGSNEQYF; CDR3nt: TGTGCCAGCAACGAGGGTAGCAACGAGCAGTACTTC; abundance: -; v_gene: TRBV27; j_gene: TRBJ2-7; d_gene: -
CDR3aa: CASSIGSYGDTQYF; CDR3nt: TGTGCCAGTAGTATAGGGTCGTACGGAGATACGCAGTATTTT; abundance: few; v_gene: TRBV19; j_gene: TRBJ2-3; d_gene: -
CDR3aa: CSTGGEGPTEQYF; CDR3nt: TGCAGCACTGGGGGAGAAGGACCGACCGAGCAGTACTTC; abundance: many; v_gene: TRBV29-1; j_gene: TRBJ2-7; d_gene: -
CDR3aa: CASSIQQGGPQHF; CDR3nt: TGTGCCAGCAGCATCCAACAGGGAGGGCCCCAGCATTTT; abundance: many; v_gene: TRBV7-2; j_gene: TRBJ1-5; d_gene: -
CDR3aa: CASSQTLVGALPYNEQFF; CDR3nt: TGTGCCAGCAGCCAAACGCTGGTAGGCGCGCTCCCCTACAATGAGCAGTTCTTC; abundance: many; v_gene: TRBV7-2; j_gene: TRBJ2-1; d_gene: -
CDR3aa: CASSESATSNTEAFF; CDR3nt: TGTGCCAGCAGCGAGTCCGCCACTTCGAACACTGAAGCTTTCTTT; abundance: many; v_gene: TRBV9; j_gene: TRBJ1-1; d_gene: -
CDR3aa: CASSLLSINEQFF; CDR3nt: TGTGCCAGCAGCTTATTGTCTATTAATGAGCAGTTCTTC; abundance: -; v_gene: TRBV7-3; j_gene: TRBJ2-1; d_gene: -
CDR3aa: CASSYLGLEGGGELFF; CDR3nt: TGTGCCAGCAGTTACCTTGGACTAGAAGGCGGCGGGGAGCTGTTTTTT; abundance: few; v_gene: TRBV28; j_gene: TRBJ2-2; d_gene: TRBD2
CDR3aa: CASSQDGASNSNQPQHF; CDR3nt: TGCGCCAGCAGCCAAGACGGGGCCAGCAATAGCAATCAGCCCCAGCATTTT; abundance: many; v_gene: TRBV4-1; j_gene: TRBJ1-5; d_gene: -
CDR3aa: CASSAGVRGARIYEQYF; CDR3nt: TGTGCCAGCAGCGCAGGGGTCAGGGGGGCGCGTATCTACGAGCAGTACTTC; abundance: many; v_gene: TRBV5-6; j_gene: TRBJ2-7; d_gene: -
CDR3aa: CASSSLERDTEAFF; CDR3nt: TGTGCCAGCTCATCTCTGGAACGGGACACTGAAGCTTTCTTT; abundance: many; v_gene: TRBV18; j_gene: TRBJ1-1; d_gene: -
CDR3aa: CASRTGAAYNSPLHF; CDR3nt: TGTGCCAGCAGGACAGGGGCAGCCTATAATTCACCCCTCCACTTT; abundance: -; v_gene: TRBV27; j_gene: TRBJ1-6; d_gene: TRBD1
CDR3aa: CAISESDLANEQFF; CDR3nt: TGTGCCATCAGTGAGTCAGACCTAGCTAATGAGCAGTTCTTC; abundance: many; v_gene: TRBV10-3; j_gene: TRBJ2-1; d_gene: -
CDR3aa: CASSDRISAQGYGYTF; CDR3nt: TGTGCCAGCAGTGACCGAATATCCGCCCAGGGCTATGGCTACACCTTC; abundance: many; v_gene: TRBV27; j_gene: TRBJ1-2; d_gene: -
CDR3aa: CASSLRGRGRGNTEAFF; CDR3nt: TGTGCCAGCAGTCTCCGGGGCAGGGGGCGGGGGAACACTGAAGCTTTCTTT; abundance: -; v_gene: TRBV6-1; j_gene: TRBJ1-1; d_gene: TRBD1
CDR3aa: CASTLDRGLGEQYF; CDR3nt: TGCGCCAGCACCTTGGACAGGGGGCTCGGGGAGCAGTACTTC; abundance: many; v_gene: TRBV5-1; j_gene: TRBJ2-7; d_gene: TRBD1
CDR3aa: CASSFPKAARSYNEQFF; CDR3nt: TGTGCCAGCAGTTTTCCTAAAGCGGCTAGATCCTACAATGAGCAGTTCTTC; abundance: -; v_gene: TRBV28; j_gene: TRBJ2-1; d_gene: -
CDR3aa: CASRPRWTSGQETQYF; CDR3nt: TGTGCCAGCAGGCCCCGATGGACTAGCGGCCAAGAGACCCAGTACTTC; abundance: many; v_gene: TRBV12-3/TRBV12-4; j_gene: TRBJ2-5; d_gene: TRBD2
CDR3aa: CASSLGEGIQYF; CDR3nt: TGTGCCAGCAGCTTGGGGGAGGGCATTCAGTACTTC; abundance: many; v_gene: TRBV5-5; j_gene: TRBJ2-4; d_gene: TRBD2
CDR3aa: CASSRGQANTEAFF; CDR3nt: TGTGCCAGCAGCCGCGGACAGGCGAACACTGAAGCTTTCTTT; abundance: many; v_gene: TRBV3-1; j_gene: TRBJ1-1; d_gene: TRBD1
CDR3aa: CSVPRYGYTF; CDR3nt: TGCAGTGTCCCGAGGTATGGCTACACCTTC; abundance: -; v_gene: TRBV20-1; j_gene: TRBJ1-2; d_gene: -
CDR3aa: CASSLARSVSGVYEQFF; CDR3nt: TGTGCCAGCAGCTTAGCTCGGTCTGTGTCGGGGGTTTATGAGCAGTTCTTC; abundance: many; v_gene: TRBV13; j_gene: TRBJ2-1; d_gene: -
CDR3aa: CASSLVVRGAGSNQPQHF; CDR3nt: TGTGCCAGCAGCTTAGTGGTAAGGGGCGCGGGGAGCAATCAGCCCCAGCATTTT; abundance: few; v_gene: TRBV7-2; j_gene: TRBJ1-5; d_gene: -
CDR3aa: CASRGRVNTGELFF; CDR3nt: TGTGCCAGCAGAGGTCGGGTTAACACCGGGGAGCTGTTTTTT; abundance: -; v_gene: TRBV2; j_gene: TRBJ2-2; d_gene: -
CDR3aa: CASRIDGEAYEQYF; CDR3nt: TGTGCCAGCAGGATAGACGGCGAAGCCTACGAGCAGTACTTC; abundance: -; v_gene: TRBV25-1; j_gene: TRBJ2-7; d_gene: -
CDR3aa: CASRQVRTNEQFF; CDR3nt: TGCGCCAGCAGACAGGTCCGAACCAATGAGCAGTTCTTC; abundance: many; v_gene: TRBV5-1; j_gene: TRBJ2-1; d_gene: -
CDR3aa: CASSLTSRSSYEQYF; CDR3nt: TGTGCCAGCAGCTTAACTAGCCGGAGCTCCTACGAGCAGTACTTC; abundance: many; v_gene: TRBV11-2; j_gene: TRBJ2-7; d_gene: -
CDR3aa: CASSPRLAATTDTQYF; CDR3nt: TGTGCCAGCAGCCCGCGACTAGCCGCCACCACAGATACGCAGTATTTT; abundance: many; v_gene: TRBV3-1; j_gene: TRBJ2-3; d_gene: TRBD2
CDR3aa: CASSLGLNWTFENTEAFF; CDR3nt: TGTGCCAGCAGCTTAGGACTGAATTGGACGTTCGAGAACACTGAAGCTTTCTTT; abundance: -; v_gene: TRBV7-9; j_gene: TRBJ1-1; d_gene: -
CDR3aa: CASSPRQDYRFGISSAKNIQYF; CDR3nt: TGTGCCAGCAGCCCGCGACAGGACTACCGTTTTGGTATTTCGTCGGCCAAAAACATTCAGTACTTC; abundance: -; v_gene: TRBV5-6; j_gene: TRBJ2-4; d_gene: -
CDR3aa: CAGGGTLSYEQYF; CDR3nt: TGTGCCGGGGGGGGGACCCTCTCCTACGAGCAGTACTTC; abundance: -; v_gene: TRBV2; j_gene: TRBJ2-7; d_gene: TRBD2
CDR3aa: CASSLAPLAGTYEQYF; CDR3nt: TGTGCCAGCAGCTTAGCGCCCCTAGCGGGGACCTACGAGCAGTACTTC; abundance: -; v_gene: TRBV7-2; j_gene: TRBJ2-7; d_gene: TRBD2
CDR3aa: CASSQDRETAGIQYF; CDR3nt: TGCGCCAGCAGCCAAGATCGCGAGACCGCCGGCATTCAGTACTTC; abundance: many; v_gene: TRBV4-3; j_gene: TRBJ2-4; d_gene: -
CDR3aa: CASSSEGLAVNTGELFF; CDR3nt: TGTGCCAGCAGCTCGGAAGGGCTAGCGGTTAACACCGGGGAGCTGTTTTTT; abundance: -; v_gene: TRBV5-4; j_gene: TRBJ2-2; d_gene: TRBD2
CDR3aa: CASSFGLAGHTGELFF; CDR3nt: TGTGCCAGCAGTTTTGGCCTAGCGGGTCACACCGGGGAGCTGTTTTTT; abundance: many; v_gene: TRBV27; j_gene: TRBJ2-2; d_gene: TRBD2
CDR3aa: CASRNPRTVYNEQFF; CDR3nt: TGTGCCAGCAGGAATCCCAGGACAGTGTACAATGAGCAGTTCTTC; abundance: -; v_gene: TRBV6-1; j_gene: TRBJ2-1; d_gene: -
CDR3aa: CASSPRARSPNTSPNETQYF; CDR3nt: TGTGCCAGCAGTCCCCGGGCTAGGTCACCCAACACCTCCCCTAACGAGACCCAGTACTTC; abundance: many; v_gene: TRBV28; j_gene: TRBJ2-5; d_gene: -
CDR3aa: CASSSRQDSNRPQHF; CDR3nt: TGTGCCAGCAGTTCACGACAGGATAGCAATCGGCCCCAGCATTTT; abundance: -; v_gene: TRBV27; j_gene: TRBJ1-5; d_gene: -
CDR3aa: CASSLVRSAETQYF; CDR3nt: TGTGCCAGCAGCTTAGTACGGTCCGCGGAGACCCAGTACTTC; abundance: many; v_gene: TRBV7-2; j_gene: TRBJ2-5; d_gene: -
CDR3aa: CASGDGEAFF; CDR3nt: TGTGCCAGTGGGGACGGTGAAGCTTTCTTT; abundance: few; v_gene: TRBV19; j_gene: TRBJ1-1; d_gene: -
CDR3aa: CASSILDPYEQYF; CDR3nt: TGTGCCAGCAGTATTCTAGACCCTTACGAGCAGTACTTC; abundance: many; v_gene: TRBV28; j_gene: TRBJ2-7; d_gene: -
CDR3aa: CASFESSYNEQFF; CDR3nt: TGTGCCAGCTTCGAGAGCTCCTACAATGAGCAGTTCTTC; abundance: few; v_gene: TRBV6-2/TRBV6-3; j_gene: TRBJ2-1; d_gene: -
CDR3aa: CASSRQVFNEQFF; CDR3nt: TGTGCCAGCAGCAGACAGGTTTTCAATGAGCAGTTCTTC; abundance: many; v_gene: TRBV11-2; j_gene: TRBJ2-1; d_gene: -
CDR3aa: CSASQQGGRGYTF; CDR3nt: TGCAGTGCTTCTCAACAGGGGGGGAGAGGCTACACCTTC; abundance: many; v_gene: TRBV20-1; j_gene: TRBJ1-2; d_gene: TRBD1
CDR3aa: CATLWGETQYF; CDR3nt: TGTGCCACGTTGTGGGGAGAGACCCAGTACTTC; abundance: -; v_gene: TRBV19; j_gene: TRBJ2-5; d_gene: -
CDR3aa: CASSQVISGPQHF; CDR3nt: TGTGCCAGCAGCCAAGTCATAAGCGGGCCCCAGCATTTT; abundance: few; v_gene: TRBV14; j_gene: TRBJ1-5; d_gene: -